The source of this T cell receptor beta chain is a study of a mutant IDH1 vaccine in newly diagnosed glioma. Overall study context: Treated patients, 62.5% male and around 40% female, averaged around 40 years of age. Every participant had undergone radiotherapy, temozolomide, or both before, and most underwent both. General observations from the study: Immune responses induced by vaccination arose in 93.3% of the patients.

The CDR3 has 15 residues. Germline values: CDR1 MGHRA, CDR2 YSYEKL. V dropped 0 bases and J dropped 2 bases, with 11 bases sitting between them. As to this clone: The antigen remains undetermined.

The protocol was immunoSEQ multiplex PCR, while the TCRdb copy is restricted to in-frame clones and leaves out a portion. The sample holds about 21,000 clones, roughly 84% seen once. Time point denoted: baseline, week 1 (first vaccination visit). Treatment of the sample: pre-vaccination baseline after standard-of-care therapy. Astrocytomas that were new, WHO grade 3 or 4, IDH1-mutant and ATRX-lost were present in the donors. This TCR was sampled from a middle-aged man with glioma. This specimen was PBMCs, taken from a glioma patient treated with radiotherapy, temozolomide or both. V and J are TRBV4-1 and TRBJ2-7, with TRBD1 as a possible D gene (6 bases). CDR3 sequence (DNA): TGCGCCAGCAGCCAAGATCTGAAGGGGGCCTACGAGCAGTACTTC. It is translated as CASSQDLKGAYEQYF.